This T cell receptor (beta chain) was recovered during a study of somatic mutations in cytotoxic T cells in rheumatoid arthritis. The assay was immunoSEQ multiplex PCR, and TCRdb's table has in-frame clones only and misses some. The data show approximately 13,000 clones, 78% seen once. CDR1 and CDR2 from the germline V gene are SGHTA and FQGTGA. CDR3 length: 15 residues. The V and J ends lost 5 bases and 1 base, in that order; junction bases with no gene match: 4. By proportion, this clone is medium-sized. The TCR comes from an adult with rheumatoid arthritis. J is TRBJ2-3 and V is TRBV7-3; 9 positions match TRBD2. Input material: CD8+ T cells sorted from blood. DNA of the CDR3: TGTGCCAGCAGCGGCGGGAGGGGGGGCACAGATACGCAGTATTTT. This sequence encodes CASSGGRGGTDTQYF.